These 8 T cell receptor beta chains were all obtained from the same sample, sequenced in a study of T cell responses to AZD1222 COVID-19 vaccine. TCRdb keeps only in-frame clones here, not all; method: immunoSEQ multiplex PCR. In the table there are roughly 150,000 clones, about 91% of which are singletons. Source: peripheral blood, taken 28 days after the second AZD1222 dose. The receptors originated from an adult who received the AZD1222 COVID-19 vaccine.

The genes are TRBV18 and TRBJ1-2, with TRBD1 as a possible D gene (5 bases). Trimming pared 3 bases from V and 6 bases from J, leaving 26 bases between. This CDR3 region has 18 residues. The germline V gene encodes CDR1 KGHSH and CDR2 LQKENI. CDR3 loop: CASSPLKGRFPGSHGYTF. The CDR3 coding sequence is TGTGCCAGCTCACCCCTAAAGGGACGGTTCCCCGGGTCTCATGGCTACACCTTC.

The CDR3 here is CATSLGQGVEAFF. The CDR3 region has the DNA TGTGCCACCAGCCTGGGACAGGGGGTTGAAGCTTTCTTT. The V gene is TRBV6-5, the J gene TRBJ1-1, with TRBD1 matching 11 bases. The V gene's germline CDR1 is MNHEY and CDR2 SVGAGI. The CDR3 is made up of 13 amino acids. With V trimmed by 10 bases and J by 7 bases, 8 bases remained unmatched.

The genes are TRBV5-4 and TRBJ1-1, with D perhaps TRBD1 (6 bases). Germline V gene sequence: CDR1 SGHNT, CDR2 YYREEE (reference sequence). The CDR3 is 15 residues long. V was clipped by 3 bases and J by 4 bases, with 16 bases between them. CDR3 nucleotides: TGTGCCAGCAGCTATAATTCAGGGGTATCCACTGAAGCTTTCTTT. Encoded protein: CASSYNSGVSTEAFF.

This chain connects TRBV2 to TRBJ1-2, with D uncertain. Trimming removed 2 bases from V and 7 bases from J, with 20 bases in between. CDR3 length equals 16 residues. Per germline, CDR1 SNHLY and CDR2 FYNNEI. CDR3 bases: TGTGCCAGCAGTGAACCGGCGGCCGCTCAGCGAGGTGGCTACACCTTC. This codes for CASSEPAAAQRGGYTF.

CDR3 region: CASSYLGGSTNEKLFF. For the CDR3, the DNA is TGTGCCAGCAGTTATCTTGGTGGGTCAACTAATGAAAAACTGTTTTTT. V is TRBV6-2 or TRBV6-3 and J is TRBJ1-4; D is unclear. This CDR3 is 16 amino acids long. Trimming took 3 bases from V and 0 from J, leaving 11 bases between them. Germline V gene sequence: CDR1 MNHEY, CDR2 SVGEGT.

The chain links TRBV5-8 to TRBJ1-2, with 9 bases fitting TRBD1. The length of the CDR3 is 14 residues. The V segment lost 4 bases and the J segment 8 bases; nucleotides outside the gene matches: 9. Germline CDR1 is SGHTS and CDR2 is YDEGEE. DNA for the CDR3: TGTGCCAGCAGCGCGGTACAGGGGGCTAGGGGCTACACCTTC. This codes for CASSAVQGARGYTF.

The table lists this clone with a few counts. The CDR3 bases are TGCGCCAGCAGCTTGGGAGGTGCAGGGATCAACATTCAGTACTTC. Translated, it gives CASSLGGAGINIQYF. This chain joins TRBV5-1 and TRBJ2-4, with D perhaps matching TRBD1 (5 bases). Trimming pared 0 bases from V and 7 bases from J, leaving 14 bases between. Germline-derived CDR1 and CDR2 are SGHRS and YFSETQ. This CDR3 has 15 residues.

V and J are TRBV12-3 or TRBV12-4 and TRBJ1-2; D is unclear. The CDR3 runs to 13 residues. Trimming took 7 bases from V and 7 from J, leaving 16 bases between them. The CDR3 DNA reads as TGTGCCAGCACCCCCAGTAGGCCTGCTGGCTACACCTTC. Its translation is CASTPSRPAGYTF.